The sequence of this T cell receptor (beta chain) was determined in a study of blood T cell repertoires in COVID-19. This clone was observed a single time. Grouping used clinical history reported by participants in a survey and questionnaire. In Cohort 3, a recovered donor had either two negative PCRs, clearance, or symptom resolution. The table came from immunoSEQ multiplex PCR; TCRdb's copy has only in-frame clones and leaves some out. Of about 160,000 clones listed, less than 85% are singletons. This CDR3 is built from 15 residues. Germline values: CDR1 SGHRS, CDR2 YFSETQ. Deletions cut 3 bases from V and 0 bases from J, with 9 bases between.

The chain is built from TRBV5-1 and TRBJ2-2; D gene unclear. The TCR sequence derives from a man aged 60 to 75 who had recovered from COVID-19. The sequencing sample was made of PBMCs or T cells enriched from blood (not recorded which). CDR3 sequence (DNA): TGCGCCAGCAGCTCCGACACCGCGAACACCGGGGAGCTGTTTTTT. As protein: CASSSDTANTGELFF.